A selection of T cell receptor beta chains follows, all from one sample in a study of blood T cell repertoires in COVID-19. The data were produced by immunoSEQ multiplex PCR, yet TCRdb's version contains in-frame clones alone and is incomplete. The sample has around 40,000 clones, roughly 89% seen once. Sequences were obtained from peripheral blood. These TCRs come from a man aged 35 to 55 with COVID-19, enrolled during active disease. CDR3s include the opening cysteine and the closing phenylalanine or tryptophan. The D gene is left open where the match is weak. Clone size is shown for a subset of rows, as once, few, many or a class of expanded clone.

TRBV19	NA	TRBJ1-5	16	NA	CASSTFLDKSNQPQHF	TGTGCCAGTAGTACCTTTTTGGACAAAAGCAATCAGCCCCAGCATTTT
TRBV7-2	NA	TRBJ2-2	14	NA	CASSPGQRTGELFF	TGTGCCAGCAGCCCAGGACAACGCACCGGGGAGCTGTTTTTT
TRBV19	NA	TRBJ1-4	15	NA	CASSQTGSSNEKLFF	TGTGCCAGTAGTCAAACAGGGTCATCTAATGAAAAACTGTTTTTT
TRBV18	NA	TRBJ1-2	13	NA	CASSPEQGEGYTF	TGTGCCAGCTCCCCCGAACAGGGAGAGGGCTACACCTTC
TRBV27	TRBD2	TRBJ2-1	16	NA	CASSYGTSGEVNEQFF	TGTGCCAGCAGTTATGGCACTAGCGGAGAAGTCAATGAGCAGTTCTTC
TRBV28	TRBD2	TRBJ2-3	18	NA	CASSSSPGGGAMIDTQYF	TGTGCCAGCAGTTCATCCCCGGGCGGGGGGGCAATGATAGATACGCAGTATTTT
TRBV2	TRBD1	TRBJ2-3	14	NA	CASSPGQGPDTQYF	TGTGCCAGCAGTCCTGGACAGGGGCCAGATACGCAGTATTTT
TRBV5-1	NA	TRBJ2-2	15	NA	CASSRGHLNTGELFF	TGCGCCAGCAGCCGGGGACATTTGAACACCGGGGAGCTGTTTTTT
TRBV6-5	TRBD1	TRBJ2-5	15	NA	CASHAWTGGAETQYF	TGTGCCAGCCACGCTTGGACAGGGGGCGCAGAGACCCAGTACTTC
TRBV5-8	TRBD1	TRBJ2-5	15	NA	CASSFFDRDQETQYF	TGTGCCAGCAGCTTCTTCGACAGGGACCAAGAGACCCAGTACTTC
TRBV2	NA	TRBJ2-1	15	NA	CASTRVASSYNEQFF	TGTGCCAGCACCCGAGTAGCGAGCTCCTACAATGAGCAGTTCTTC
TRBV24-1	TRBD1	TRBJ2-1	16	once	CATSGFPGTGDLEQFF	TGTGCCACCAGTGGTTTTCCCGGGACAGGGGATCTTGAGCAGTTCTTC
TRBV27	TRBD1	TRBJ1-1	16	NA	CASSTTRRDRGTEAFF	TGTGCCAGCAGCACAACTCGCCGGGACAGAGGAACTGAAGCTTTCTTT
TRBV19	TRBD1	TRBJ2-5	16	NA	CASSLPTGTGMETQYF	TGTGCCAGTAGTCTGCCAACCGGGACAGGGATGGAGACCCAGTACTTC
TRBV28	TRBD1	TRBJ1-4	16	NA	CASSRGQFATNEKLFF	TGTGCCAGCAGCCGGGGACAGTTTGCAACTAATGAAAAACTGTTTTTT
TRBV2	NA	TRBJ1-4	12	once	CASTRSDEKLFF	TGTGCCAGCACCAGGTCAGATGAAAAACTGTTTTTT